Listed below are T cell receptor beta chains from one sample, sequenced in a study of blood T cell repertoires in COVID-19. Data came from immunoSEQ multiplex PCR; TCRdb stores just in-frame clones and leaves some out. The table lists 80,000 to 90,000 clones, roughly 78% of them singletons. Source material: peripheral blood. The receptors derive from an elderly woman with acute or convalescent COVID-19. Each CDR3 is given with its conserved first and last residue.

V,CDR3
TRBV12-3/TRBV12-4,CASSPDRYNEQFF
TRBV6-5,CASDQVSNQPQHF
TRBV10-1,CASSENREETQYF
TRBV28,CASTIRGSRRNEQFF
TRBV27,CASRTGSEAFF
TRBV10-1,CASSDSSGASYEQYF
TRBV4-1,CASSPRGDIGEAEAFF
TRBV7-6,CASSTKADRGGDEQYF
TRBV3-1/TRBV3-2,CASSQAQGGLLYF
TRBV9,CASSVAGGDTEAFF
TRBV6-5,CASRRKGGNTIYF
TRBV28,CASTQVDRAVTGELFF
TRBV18,CASSPAQIPNQPQHF
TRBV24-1,CATSDFGIAAQYF
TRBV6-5,CASRQTGQGGQPQHF
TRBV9,CASSVGGGRGNYGYTF
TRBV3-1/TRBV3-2,CASSQTGNVPEAFF
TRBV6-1,CASSETGGAKEVNNSPLHF
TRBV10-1,CASSVSGPYGYTF
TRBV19,CASIDGQGGGYTF
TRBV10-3,CAIKVGLQTSEQYF
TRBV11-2,CASSSRTVQETQYF
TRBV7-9,CASSTTLDREGPGANVLTF
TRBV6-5,CASRVTGDEKLFF
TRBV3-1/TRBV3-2,CASSQMEEKLFF
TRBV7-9,CASSLLGVGEQYF
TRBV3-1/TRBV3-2,CASSQDELAEAFF
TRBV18,CASSADRGLGYGYTF
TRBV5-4,CASSPQDRKDYGYTF
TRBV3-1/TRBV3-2,CASSQDLGGPGPDTQYF
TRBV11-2,CASSSGTVMNTEAFF
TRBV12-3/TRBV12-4,CASREGQSAEAFF
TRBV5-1,CASSSEDRVYGYTF
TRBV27,CASTAGTGGKGELFF
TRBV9,CASSPWGGAVDTQYF
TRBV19,CASSPTPFGSPLHF
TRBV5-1,CASSEGVYEQYF
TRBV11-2,CANTQFMNTEAFF
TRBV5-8,CASSFNQLSSYNEQFF
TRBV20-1,CSASGLADGELFF
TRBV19,CASSPQGGGTEAFF
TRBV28,CATEDSDQPQHF
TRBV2,CASSDRGRLNTEAFF
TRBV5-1,CASSLESGVRWGYTF
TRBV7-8,CASSPGAQTAAGANVLTF
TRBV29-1,CSVLRTGSDEQYF
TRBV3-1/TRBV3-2,CASSQDDWSTDTQYF
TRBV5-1,CASSLGEKNIQYF
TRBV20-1,CSASVGYGQGAVNEQFF
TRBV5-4,CASRTGTGFTGELFF
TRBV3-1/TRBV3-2,CASSPGLRVDEKLFF
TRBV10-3,CAIRSGLNQPQHF
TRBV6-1,CASRGQGAGETQYF